These 30 T cell receptor beta chains share one sample of origin, sequenced in a study of patients and donors after allogeneic stem cell transplantation (dated by TCRdb to 2018 to 2020). Preparation of the library involved RT-PCR. The sequencer listed for this sample is NextSeq 550. TCRdb handled the public reads itself, with Q25 trimming in fastp and clone calling in MiXCR, and kept productive beta chains. All rows with the same CDR3 protein become a single entry with the most common DNA and genes. The sample table contains around 160,000 distinct CDR3 sequences; only one count was recorded for about 29% of them. Clones ranked in the top ten supply about 3% of the sample. Sequencing was carried out using blood, either unsorted or a sorted T cell fraction (not recorded which). These receptors were collected from a human donor who was either an allogeneic HSCT recipient or a stem cell or donor lymphocyte infusion donor (not recorded which). It is not recorded whose cells these are; they may come from a transplant donor.

The chain couples TRBV10-3 to TRBJ1-4, with 8 nucleotides matching TRBD1. The V gene's germline CDR1 is ENHRY and CDR2 SYGVKD. The CDR3 is 13 amino acids. After removal of 10 bases from V and 6 bases from J, the junction contained 7 bases not matched to a gene. The CDR3 reads CATPDRAHEKLFF. CDR3 nucleotides: TGTGCCACCCCGGACAGGGCCCATGAAAAACTGTTTTTT.

The rearrangement uses TRBV4-3 and TRBJ2-3, with D perhaps TRBD1 (6 bases). The CDR3 has 13 amino acids. Germline assignment: CDR1 LGHNA and CDR2 YSLEER. The V end lost 0 bases, the J end lost 13 bases, and 14 bases lay between the germline ends. The CDR3 DNA sequence: TGCGCCAGCAGCCAAGAAAACAGGGCCTGGAAGTATTTT. Amino acid sequence: CASSQENRAWKYF.

This chain joins TRBV20-1 and TRBJ1-2; 8 bases are a match to TRBD1. The CDR3 has 12 amino acids. The germline CDR1 and CDR2 sequences are DFQATT and SNEGSKA (reference sequence). The CDR3 nucleotides are TGCGCGGGCCCCCAGGGGGCGCGGGGCTACACCTTC. It codes for CAGPQGARGYTF.

The chain carries TRBV25-1 and TRBJ2-2; 9 nucleotides agree with TRBD1. The CDR3 is 15 amino acids. CDR1 and CDR2 (germline): MGHDK, SYGVNS. Trimming at V came to 5 bases and at J to 4 bases, leaving 5 bases not matched to a gene. Here the CDR3 DNA reads TGTGCCAGCAGTCCACGACAGGGGGGCACCGGGGAGCTGTTTTTT. The encoded protein is CASSPRQGGTGELFF. The variable domain in full, completed from reference TRBV25-1 and TRBJ2-2, reads EADIYQTPRYLVIGTGKKITLECSQTMGHDKMYWYQQDPGMELHLIHYSYGVNSTEKGDLSSESTVSRIRTEHFPLTLESARPSHTSQYLCASSPRQGGTGELFFGEGSRLTVL.

There are a few counts of this clonotype. The gene calls are TRBV7-2 and TRBJ1-6, with D maybe TRBD1 (6 bases). CDR1 and CDR2 (germline): SGHTA, FQGNSA. This CDR3 is 15 amino acids long. V was pared by 1 base and J by 11 bases, with 15 bases between. The CDR3 nucleotides are TGTGCCAGCAGCTTAGACCCGGGACAAGGGCCACCCCTCCACTTT. Translation gives CASSLDPGQGPPLHF.

The chain carries TRBV12-3 or TRBV12-4 and TRBJ2-2, with D possibly TRBD1 on 5 matching bases. The ends were cut back, 5 bases at V and 1 base at J, with 20 bases in the middle. There are 18 residues in the CDR3. CDR3 nucleotides: TGTGCCAGCAGTCCACCGGACATTCAACCTAAGAACACCGGGGAGCTGTTTTTT. Encoded protein: CASSPPDIQPKNTGELFF.

There are many counts of this clonotype. The CDR3 reads CASSVDRSSNQPQHF. CDR3 coding DNA: TGTGCCAGCAGTGTGGACAGATCAAGCAATCAGCCCCAGCATTTT. V usage is TRBV6-1 and J usage is TRBJ1-5; possibly TRBD1 for D (6 bases). The germline CDR1 and CDR2 sequences are MNHNS and SASEGT. This CDR3 has 15 amino acids. The V end lost 4 bases, the J end lost 1 base, and 11 bases lay between the germline ends.

The table lists this clonotype with a few counts. The CDR3 spells CASSFRWAQETQYF. DNA of the CDR3: TGTGCCAGCAGTTTTCGGTGGGCGCAAGAGACCCAGTACTTC. The J gene is TRBJ2-5, the V gene TRBV12-3 or TRBV12-4; D is ambiguous. CDR3 length: 14 residues. Trimming left V 3 bases short and J 2 bases short, with 10 bases between.

The chain uses TRBV29-1 and TRBJ2-7, with TRBD2 matching over 7 bases. Germline V gives CDR1 SQVTM, CDR2 ANQGSEA. V lost 4 bases, J lost 8 bases, and 2 bases stayed unmatched. CDR3 length equals 10 residues. CDR3 loop: CSVVAGQQYF. The CDR3 region has the DNA TGCAGCGTTGTAGCGGGCCAGCAGTACTTC.

This clonotype was recorded a few times. The rearrangement links TRBV10-3 to TRBJ2-7; 7 nucleotides line up with TRBD1. V lost 6 bases to trimming and J lost 7 bases; unmatched junction nucleotides: 9. The CDR3 loop spans 13 amino acids. Per germline, CDR1 ENHRY and CDR2 SYGVKD. The CDR3 spells CAISPGQMWEQYF. Here the CDR3 DNA reads TGTGCCATCAGCCCGGGACAGATGTGGGAGCAGTACTTC.

The V call is TRBV29-1, the J call TRBJ2-7, with D perhaps being TRBD1 or TRBD2 (5 bases each). Trimming removed 5 bases at V and 4 bases at J, with 15 bases between. Germline V lookup: CDR1 SQVTM, CDR2 ANQGSEA. There are 13 residues in the CDR3. Written as DNA, the CDR3 is TGCAGCGTTTGCCCGGGACGGCCATACGAGCAGTACTTC. Residues: CSVCPGRPYEQYF.

This clonotype was recorded a few times. The V gene is TRBV27, the J gene TRBJ1-3, with TRBD1 matching over 8 bases. The germline V gene has CDR1 MNHEY and CDR2 SMNVEV (reference sequence). The CDR3 contains 13 residues. V lost 6 bases and J lost 2; bases outside the gene matches: 0. The CDR3 DNA reads as TGTGCCAGCAGGACAGGGGCTGGAAACACCATATATTTT. The encoded protein is CASRTGAGNTIYF.

V is TRBV12-3 or TRBV12-4 and J is TRBJ2-7, with TRBD1 matching over 8 bases. V dropped 5 bases and J dropped 6; count of bases not matched to a gene: 3. This CDR3 contains 12 residues. The CDR3 region is CASSRTGTEQYF. The CDR3 nucleotides are TGTGCCAGCAGTCGGACAGGGACCGAGCAGTACTTC.

J is TRBJ2-7 and V is TRBV6-5; weak D call: TRBD1 (7 bases). Trimming removed 10 bases from V and 6 bases from J, with 28 bases in between. The CDR3 contains 16 residues. Germline lookup yields CDR1 MNHEY and CDR2 SVGAGI. The CDR3 here is CATHHGGGARRFEQYF. CDR3 in DNA: TGTGCCACCCATCACGGAGGGGGCGCCCGCCGATTCGAGCAGTACTTC.

This clonotype was seen repeatedly, ten times or more. The chain couples TRBV4-2 to TRBJ1-1; D unresolved. This CDR3 has 14 amino acids. The V end lost 5 bases, the J end lost 0 bases, and 10 bases lay between the germline ends. In germline, CDR1 is LGHNA, CDR2 YNFKEQ. The CDR3 protein is CASSSGRMNTEAFF. Here the CDR3 DNA reads TGTGCCAGCAGCAGTGGGCGTATGAACACTGAAGCTTTCTTT.

The chain employs TRBV20-1 and TRBJ2-7; D ambiguous. Between the trimmed V and J ends, which lost 6 bases and 4 bases, there was a span of 10 bases. Germline assignment: CDR1 DFQATT and CDR2 SNEGSKA (reference sequence). The CDR3 totals 11 residues. The chain's CDR3 is CSAPTLYEQYF. In DNA, the CDR3 is TGCAGTGCCCCGACCCTATACGAGCAGTACTTC.

This clonotype has a count of ten or more. The chain links TRBV7-2 to TRBJ2-5, with D hard to call. This CDR3 has 11 amino acids. Between the trimmed V and J ends, which lost 5 bases and 8 bases, there was a span of 9 bases. Germline V gene sequence: CDR1 SGHTA, CDR2 FQGNSA. The CDR3 region is CASSQRFTQYF. CDR3 coding DNA: TGTGCCAGCAGCCAGAGGTTCACCCAGTACTTC.

This clonotype was detected a few times. The V and J genes are TRBV9 and TRBJ2-5; 14 bases fit TRBD2. Germline V gives CDR1 SGDLS, CDR2 YYNGEE. V gave up 4 bases and J gave up 5 bases; unmatched junction bases: 4. This CDR3 is 15 amino acids long. In DNA, the CDR3 is TGTGCCAGCAGCTCTGGGACTAGCGGGAGTGAGACCCAGTACTTC. This gives the protein CASSSGTSGSETQYF.

The V call is TRBV23-1, the J call TRBJ2-2, with TRBD1 identical over 8 bases. TRBV23-1 is an open reading frame whose function is uncertain. The CDR3 covers 17 residues. V lost 0 bases, J lost 8 bases, and 11 bases stayed unmatched. CDR3 region: CASSQSSTRTGMGELFF. For the CDR3, the DNA is TGCGCCAGCAGTCAATCCTCAACTCGGACAGGGATGGGGGAGCTGTTTTTT.

The chain couples TRBV29-1 to TRBJ2-1; no clear D. Deletions cut 1 base from V and 3 bases from J, with 10 bases between. CDR1 is SQVTM and CDR2 is ANQGSEA in the germline V gene. CDR3 length: 14 amino acids. In DNA, the CDR3 is TGCAGCGTTGAAGTCGCGGCCCGCTACAATGAGCAGTTCTTC. It yields the protein CSVEVAARYNEQFF.

This clonotype came up a few times. The chain carries TRBV5-1 and TRBJ2-7; the D is unclear. The CDR3 length is 14 residues. Germline assignment: CDR1 SGHRS and CDR2 YFSETQ. V was shortened by 1 base and J by 5 bases, with 13 bases between the two germline ends. The CDR3 sequence: CASSLQDLSDEQYF. The CDR3 DNA is TGCGCCAGCAGCTTGCAAGACTTGAGCGACGAGCAGTACTTC.

V and J are TRBV28 and TRBJ2-3; D ambiguous. The V end lost 2 bases, the J end lost 2 bases, and 17 bases lay between the germline ends. Germline loops: CDR1 MDHEN, CDR2 SYDVKM. CDR3 length: 17 residues. In DNA, the CDR3 is TGTGCCAGCAGTTTACTCTTCTCAGGAACCACCACAGATACGCAGTATTTT. The encoded protein is CASSLLFSGTTTDTQYF.

This chain joins TRBV24-1 and TRBJ2-3; 10 nucleotides agree with TRBD1. Trimming at V came to 7 bases and at J to 1 base, leaving 1 base not matched to a gene. The CDR3 is 14 residues long. CDR1 KGHDR and CDR2 SFDVKD come from the germline V gene. This chain's CDR3 is CATRDRGRTDTQYF. The CDR3 nucleotides are TGTGCCACCAGAGACAGGGGGCGCACAGATACGCAGTATTTT.

This clonotype was detected only a few times. This rearrangement joins TRBV3-1 to TRBJ1-6; 7 positions match TRBD1. CDR3 length: 15 residues. CDR1 is LGHDT, CDR2 YNNKEL, per germline (reference sequence). V trimming: 3 bases; J trimming: 8 bases; junction bases outside the gene matches: 7. Here the CDR3 DNA reads TGTGCCAGCAGCCATTACAGGGGATCGGATTCACCCCTCCACTTT. This codes for CASSHYRGSDSPLHF. The variable domain in full, completed from reference TRBV3-1 and TRBJ1-6, reads DTAVSQTPKYLVTQMGNDKSIKCEQNLGHDTMYWYKQDSKKFLKIMFSYNNKELIINETVPNRFSPKSPDKAHLNLHINSLELGDSAVYFCASSHYRGSDSPLHFGNGTRLTVT.

The chain joins TRBV7-2 to TRBJ2-3; 13 nucleotides agree with TRBD2. The junction had 3 bases not matched to a gene; V was cut back by 5 bases and J by 4 bases. CDR3 length equals 15 residues. Germline V lookup: CDR1 SGHTA, CDR2 FQGNSA. CDR3 in DNA: TGTGCCAGCAGCAAAGGACTAGCGGGAGCAGATACGCAGTATTTT. Translation gives CASSKGLAGADTQYF.

The V and J genes are TRBV9 and TRBJ1-2, with TRBD1 as a possible D gene (5 bases). In germline, CDR1 is SGDLS, CDR2 YYNGEE. Trimming took off 0 bases at V and 10 bases at J, with 10 bases between the two ends. The CDR3 sequence is 12 residues long. CDR3 protein: CASSVAGGDYTF. CDR3 DNA sequence: TGTGCCAGCAGCGTAGCGGGAGGGGACTACACCTTC.

This rearrangement joins TRBV11-3 to TRBJ2-1; no clear D gene. The CDR3 has 12 amino acids. The V gene's germline CDR1 is SGHNT and CDR2 YENEEA. Deletions cut 1 base from V and 9 bases from J, with 7 bases between. CDR3 DNA sequence: TGTGCCAGCAGCTTAGGGTGGGGTGAGCAGTTCTTC. Translating it yields CASSLGWGEQFF.

CDR3: CATSDTRLAGTTDTQYF. The CDR3 bases are TGTGCCACCAGTGATACAAGACTAGCGGGAACGACAGATACGCAGTATTTT. The chain recombines TRBV24-1 with TRBJ2-3; 11 nucleotides agree with TRBD2. CDR3 length: 17 residues. CDR1 KGHDR and CDR2 SFDVKD come from the germline V gene. The V segment lost 3 bases and the J segment 3 bases; nucleotides outside the gene matches: 7.

This clonotype has only a few counts. This chain joins TRBV12-3 or TRBV12-4 and TRBJ1-5; possible D gene TRBD1, 6 bases. The CDR3 has 14 residues. The germline V and J ends were trimmed by 3 bases and 3 bases, with 9 bases remaining between them. The CDR3 protein is CASSFDRLNQPQHF. The CDR3 DNA follows: TGTGCCAGCAGTTTCGACAGGCTCAATCAGCCCCAGCATTTT.

This clonotype was counted only a few times. This chain connects TRBV20-1 to TRBJ2-3; TRBD1 is a possible D gene (7 bases). Trimming took 5 bases from V and 5 from J, leaving 14 bases between them. Germline V gene lookup returns CDR1 DFQATT and CDR2 SNEGSKA (reference sequence). The CDR3 spans 13 residues. CDR3 nucleotides: TGCAGTGCTGTACAGGGGAGGTTAGATACGCAGTATTTT. The encoded protein is CSAVQGRLDTQYF.